This entry lists 22 T cell receptor beta chains sequenced from one sample in a study of early T cells in non-severe SARS-CoV-2 infection. MiXCR, run by TCRdb on the 5' RACE reads, gives a single entry per CDR3 protein. The sample has 97,000 or so distinct CDR3 sequences, 8% to 13% seen once. The starting material was whole blood, obtained at baseline. The receptors shown here come from an adult who was a healthcare worker with PCR-confirmed SARS-CoV-2 infection or an uninfected control (not recorded which).

This clonotype came up a few times. The chain is built from TRBV2 and TRBJ2-2; D is unresolved. There are 13 residues in the CDR3. Germline CDR1 SNHLY, CDR2 FYNNEI. The V end was cut by 4 bases, the J end by 4 bases, with 7 bases between. CDR3 sequence (DNA): TGTGCCAGCAGTGTGGGGATCACCGGGGAGCTGTTTTTT. It is translated as CASSVGITGELFF.

The chain uses TRBV6-1 and TRBJ2-7, with D possibly TRBD1 on 6 matching bases. Trimming pared 2 bases from V and 1 base from J, leaving 15 bases between. CDR1 and CDR2 from the germline V gene are MNHNS and SASEGT. There are 16 residues in the CDR3. CDR3 region: CASSEHPRGRSYEQYF. DNA for the CDR3: TGTGCCAGCAGTGAACACCCCAGGGGTAGGTCCTACGAGCAGTACTTC.

This clonotype occurred a few times. The chain has TRBV6-1 and TRBJ2-4; TRBD2 might be the D (5 bases). The CDR3 extends over 13 amino acids. V was pared by 4 bases and J by 1 base, with 5 bases between. Germline values: CDR1 MNHNS, CDR2 SASEGT. CDR3 in DNA: TGTGCCAGCAGTGGAGGGGCCAAAAACATTCAGTACTTC. Translating gives CASSGGAKNIQYF.

The rearrangement joins TRBV2 to TRBJ2-3, with 7 positions matching TRBD2. Germline CDR1 reads SNHLY; CDR2 reads FYNNEI. V lost 6 bases and J lost 0; bases outside the gene matches: 3. CDR3 length equals 14 residues. The CDR3 loop is CASRGGTSTDTQYF. CDR3 in DNA: TGTGCCAGCAGGGGAGGGACTAGCACAGATACGCAGTATTTT.

The chain couples TRBV6-5 to TRBJ2-3; D unresolved. Germline V lookup: CDR1 MNHEY, CDR2 SVGAGI. The V end lost 2 bases, the J end lost 6 bases, and 9 bases lay between the germline ends. This CDR3 spans 13 amino acids. CDR3 in amino acids: CASSYGSVDTQYF. CDR3 coding DNA: TGTGCCAGCAGTTACGGGTCGGTGGATACGCAGTATTTT.

The chain links TRBV29-1 to TRBJ1-5; TRBD1 matches at 7 bases. CDR1 and CDR2 (germline): SQVTM, ANQGSEA. The CDR3 is made up of 12 amino acids. The ends lost 6 bases at V and 7 bases at J; junction bases unmatched: 6. This chain's CDR3 is CSVTGPGQPQHF. CDR3 bases: TGCAGCGTGACAGGGCCCGGACAGCCCCAGCATTTT.

This clonotype was seen only a few times. The rearrangement uses TRBV5-1 and TRBJ2-7, with a tentative D call TRBD2 (5 bases). This CDR3 spans 14 amino acids. The V gene's germline CDR1 is SGHRS and CDR2 YFSETQ. Trimming pared 0 bases from V and 2 bases from J, leaving 9 bases between. CDR3 amino acids: CASSLGGDPYEQYF. The CDR3 DNA reads as TGCGCCAGCAGCTTGGGGGGAGACCCCTACGAGCAGTACTTC.

In its sample, this clonotype was seen a few times. The chain links TRBV7-3 to TRBJ2-2; D is ambiguous. Trimming took off 5 bases at V and 1 base at J, with 14 bases between the two ends. The CDR3 totals 16 residues. Germline V gene data show CDR1 as SGHTA and CDR2 as FQGTGA. DNA for the CDR3: TGTGCCAGCAGCCAATCGATAAGAGTGAACACCGGGGAGCTGTTTTTT. Protein: CASSQSIRVNTGELFF.

J is TRBJ1-1 and V is TRBV7-6; no reliable D call. The germline CDR1 and CDR2 sequences are SGHVS and FNYEAQ. V lost 5 bases to trimming and J lost 4 bases, with 14 bases between them. The CDR3 extends over 14 amino acids. The CDR3 DNA sequence: TGTGCCAGCAGCGCCCTGCCCCCGGGCACTGAAGCTTTCTTT. Residues: CASSALPPGTEAFF.

This clonotype has ten or more counts. V usage is TRBV5-1 and J usage is TRBJ2-1; 7 bases match TRBD2. This CDR3 region has 14 residues. Germline V gene sequence: CDR1 SGHRS, CDR2 YFSETQ. Trimming cost V 4 bases and J 5 bases; bases outside gene matches: 6. CDR3 amino acids: CASSPRLAHNEQFF. CDR3 sequence (DNA): TGCGCCAGCAGCCCACGACTAGCCCACAATGAGCAGTTCTTC.

Ten or more counts support this clonotype. V usage is TRBV20-1 and J usage is TRBJ2-7, with TRBD1 identical over 7 bases. The V gene's germline CDR1 is DFQATT and CDR2 SNEGSKA (reference sequence). This CDR3 is 13 amino acids long. V shed 8 bases, J shed 2 bases, and the junction held 9 bases outside the gene matches. The CDR3 loop is CSLRRGGPYEQYF. The CDR3 bases are TGCAGTCTAAGGAGAGGGGGCCCCTACGAGCAGTACTTC.

This clonotype has at least ten counts. The rearrangement uses TRBV20-1 and TRBJ2-7; 7 bases are shared with TRBD1. The CDR3 runs to 13 residues. V was pared by 6 bases and J by 0 bases, with 5 bases of the junction left unmatched. Germline-derived CDR1 and CDR2 are DFQATT and SNEGSKA (reference sequence). CDR3 bases: TGCAGTGCAAGGACAGGCGCCTCCTACGAGCAGTACTTC. Its protein is CSARTGASYEQYF.

This clonotype was counted at least ten times. J is TRBJ1-1 and V is TRBV11-2, with TRBD1 as a possible D gene (5 bases). The CDR3 is 15 amino acids. The germline V and J ends were trimmed by 4 bases and 9 bases, with 21 bases remaining between them. Germline assignment: CDR1 SGHAT and CDR2 FQNNGV. DNA of the CDR3: TGTGCCAGCAGCTCCATCGGGGGTTGGGCGGGACAAGCTTTCTTT. Protein sequence: CASSSIGGWAGQAFF.

This clonotype was recorded at least ten times. V usage is TRBV5-6 and J usage is TRBJ2-3; the D gene is possibly TRBD1 (6 bases). The CDR3 has 15 residues. Germline CDR1 SGHDT, CDR2 YYEEEE. Trimming shortened V by 4 bases and J by 7 bases, and 19 bases separated the two germline ends. In DNA, the CDR3 is TGTGCCAGCAGCCTGCCAGGGGTAACTCGAAATACGCAGTATTTT. Translated: CASSLPGVTRNTQYF.

The J gene is TRBJ1-1, the V gene TRBV29-1, with 7 nucleotides matching TRBD1. Germline CDR1 reads SQVTM; CDR2 reads ANQGSEA. The CDR3 length is 13 residues. Trimming cost V 3 bases and J 1 base; bases outside gene matches: 2. The CDR3 DNA reads TGCAGCGTTGAGACAGGGCGGAACACTGAAGCTTTCTTT. Translating it yields CSVETGRNTEAFF.

This clonotype was seen a handful of times. The chain employs TRBV6-5 and TRBJ2-4, with a weak D call TRBD2 (8 bases). This CDR3 is 15 amino acids long. Trimming took off 5 bases at V and 7 bases at J, with 18 bases between the two ends. Germline V gene lookup returns CDR1 MNHEY and CDR2 SVGAGI. The CDR3 nucleotides are TGTGCCAGCAGTCCGACTAGCGCGACAGGGAACATTCAGTACTTC. This translates into CASSPTSATGNIQYF.

This clonotype showed up just a few times. The V call is TRBV5-1, the J call TRBJ1-2; 11 nucleotides match TRBD1. The CDR3 runs to 15 residues. From germline, CDR1 is SGHRS and CDR2 YFSETQ. V lost 4 bases and J lost 4; bases outside the gene matches: 6. The CDR3 sequence is CASSPGTGGLYGYTF. The CDR3 DNA reads TGCGCCAGCAGCCCTGGGACAGGGGGGCTCTATGGCTACACCTTC. The full variable domain, completed using reference TRBV5-1 and TRBJ1-2, is KAGVTQTPRYLIKTRGQQVTLSCSPISGHRSVSWYQQTPGQGLQFLFEYFSETQRNKGNFPGRFSGRQFSNSRSEMNVSTLELGDSALYLCASSPGTGGLYGYTFGSGTRLTVV.

The chain uses TRBV10-1 and TRBJ2-1; 8 bases match TRBD1. Per the germline V gene, CDR1 is WNHNN and CDR2 is SYGVQD (reference sequence). Trimming took 3 bases from V and 2 from J; bases not matched to a gene: 0. The CDR3 is 14 amino acids. The CDR3 DNA sequence: TGCGCCAGCAGTGAACAGGGGGCCTACAATGAGCAGTTCTTC. Its protein is CASSEQGAYNEQFF.

J is TRBJ2-1 and V is TRBV5-8; TRBD2 agrees at 14 bases. The CDR3 has 20 amino acids. Germline lookup yields CDR1 SGHTS and CDR2 YDEGEE. V lost 7 bases and J lost 10; bases outside the gene matches: 25. CDR3 DNA: TGTGCCAGCCCCCTCTCATATCGACTAGCGGGGGGGCCTCGTAAGGAAGAGCAGTTCTTC. It codes for CASPLSYRLAGGPRKEEQFF.

This chain joins TRBV20-1 and TRBJ2-2, with 11 nucleotides matching TRBD2. The CDR3 contains 15 residues. Germline CDR1 and CDR2: DFQATT and SNEGSKA (reference sequence). J lost 7 bases, V lost 2 bases, and 6 bases had no gene match. This chain's CDR3 is CSARPQLAGDGELFF. CDR3 DNA: TGCAGTGCTAGACCCCAACTAGCGGGAGACGGGGAGCTGTTTTTT.

At least ten counts were recorded for this clonotype. The chain employs TRBV20-1 and TRBJ2-1; possibly TRBD1 or TRBD2 for D (5 bases each). The V end was cut by 6 bases, the J end by 3 bases, with 21 bases between. This CDR3 contains 16 residues. In germline, CDR1 is DFQATT, CDR2 SNEGSKA (reference sequence). The CDR3 nucleotides read TGCAGTGCCCAAAGGACGGGGCCCGATCTCTACAATGAGCAGTTCTTC. It yields the protein CSAQRTGPDLYNEQFF.

This chain connects TRBV28 to TRBJ1-3; the match to TRBD1 covers 7 bases. V shed 5 bases and J 1 base; nucleotides not matched to a gene: 2. The germline V gene encodes CDR1 MDHEN and CDR2 SYDVKM. There are 14 residues in the CDR3. The CDR3 is CASSMTGSGNTIYF. CDR3 nucleotides: TGTGCCAGCAGTATGACAGGGTCTGGAAACACCATATATTTT.